This TCR beta chain originates from a study of T cell responses to AZD1222 COVID-19 vaccine. Findings of the study overall: It should be noted that donors were predominantly white British and more often female, and clonal diversity was possibly underestimated. Within unmutated variant regions lay the reported targets of nearly half of spike-specific TCRs.

This clone was detected only a few times. Its antigen is undetermined. The method was immunoSEQ multiplex PCR; TCRdb's version includes in-frame clones alone and lacks a portion of them. This sample has some 180,000 clones, with approximately 91% found just once. V was cut by 2 bases and J by 7 bases, with 17 bases left in between. This CDR3 region has 15 residues. Germline V CDR1 and CDR2: LGHDT, YNNKEL (reference sequence). The rearrangement links TRBV3-1 (or the pseudogene TRBV3-2) to TRBJ1-2; D might be TRBD1 (5 bases). The receptor was isolated from an adult who received the AZD1222 COVID-19 vaccine. The sample in question was peripheral blood, obtained 28 days after the second AZD1222 dose. The CDR3 DNA is TGTGCCAGCAGCCAAACCGGGACTATGGCCGGTGGCTACACCTTC. Translated: CASSQTGTMAGGYTF.